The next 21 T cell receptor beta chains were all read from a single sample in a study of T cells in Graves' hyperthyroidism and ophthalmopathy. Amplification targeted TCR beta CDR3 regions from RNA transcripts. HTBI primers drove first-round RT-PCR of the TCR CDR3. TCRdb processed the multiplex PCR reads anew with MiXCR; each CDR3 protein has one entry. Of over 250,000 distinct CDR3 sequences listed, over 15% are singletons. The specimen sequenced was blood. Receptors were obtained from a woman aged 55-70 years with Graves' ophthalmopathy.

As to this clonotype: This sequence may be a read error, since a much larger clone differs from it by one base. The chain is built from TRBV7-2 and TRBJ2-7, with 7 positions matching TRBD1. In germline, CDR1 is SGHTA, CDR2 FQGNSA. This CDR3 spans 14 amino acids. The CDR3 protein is CAGSIGTDIYEQYF. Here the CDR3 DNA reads TGTGCCGGCAGCATCGGGACAGATATCTACGAGCAGTACTTC.

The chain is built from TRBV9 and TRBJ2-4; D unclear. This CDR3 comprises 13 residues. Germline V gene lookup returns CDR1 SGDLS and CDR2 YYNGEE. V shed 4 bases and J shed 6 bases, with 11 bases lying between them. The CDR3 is CASSNSAGNIQYF. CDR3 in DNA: TGTGCCAGCAGCAATAGTGCCGGAAACATTCAGTACTTC. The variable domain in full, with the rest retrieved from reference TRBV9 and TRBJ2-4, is DSGVTQTPKHLITATGQRVTLRCSPRSGDLSVYWYQQSLDQGLQFLIQYYNGEERAKGNILERFSAQQFPDLHSELNLSSLELGDSALYFCASSNSAGNIQYFGAGTRLSVL.

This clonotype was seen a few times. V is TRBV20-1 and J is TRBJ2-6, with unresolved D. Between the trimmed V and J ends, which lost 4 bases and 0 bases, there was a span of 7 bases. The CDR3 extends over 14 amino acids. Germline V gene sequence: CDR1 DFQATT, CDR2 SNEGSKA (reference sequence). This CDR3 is CSATDNSGANVLTF. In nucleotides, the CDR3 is TGCAGTGCTACCGACAACTCTGGGGCCAACGTCCTGACTTTC.

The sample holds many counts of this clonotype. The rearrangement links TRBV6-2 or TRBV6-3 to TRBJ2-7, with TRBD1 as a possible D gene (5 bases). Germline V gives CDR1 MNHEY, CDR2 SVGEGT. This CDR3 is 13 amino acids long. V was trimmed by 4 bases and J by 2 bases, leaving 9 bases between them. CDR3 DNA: TGTGCCAGCAGTTCACGACAGACCTACGAGCAGTACTTC. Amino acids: CASSSRQTYEQYF.

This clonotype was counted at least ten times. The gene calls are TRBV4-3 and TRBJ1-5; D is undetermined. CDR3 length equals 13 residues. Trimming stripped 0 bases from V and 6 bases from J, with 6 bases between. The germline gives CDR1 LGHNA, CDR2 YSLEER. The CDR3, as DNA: TGCGCCAGCAGCCAAGACCCCAGTCAGCCCCAGCATTTT. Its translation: CASSQDPSQPQHF.

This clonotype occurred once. In DNA, the CDR3 is TGTGCCAGCAGCCAAACCGGGACACTTTCTAAGGAGCTGTTTTTT. Translated, it gives CASSQTGTLSKELFF. V is TRBV7-9 and J is TRBJ2-2; weak D call: TRBD1 (6 bases). This CDR3 comprises 15 residues. V lost 5 bases and J 10 bases, leaving 20 bases between the germline ends. CDR1 and CDR2 (germline): SEHNR, FQNEAQ (reference sequence).

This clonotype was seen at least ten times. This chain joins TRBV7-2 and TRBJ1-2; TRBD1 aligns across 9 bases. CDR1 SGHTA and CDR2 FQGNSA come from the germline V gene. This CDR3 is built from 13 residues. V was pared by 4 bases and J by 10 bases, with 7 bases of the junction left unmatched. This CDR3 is CASSSRQGGVYTF. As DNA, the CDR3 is TGTGCCAGCAGCTCAAGACAGGGGGGTGTCTACACCTTC.

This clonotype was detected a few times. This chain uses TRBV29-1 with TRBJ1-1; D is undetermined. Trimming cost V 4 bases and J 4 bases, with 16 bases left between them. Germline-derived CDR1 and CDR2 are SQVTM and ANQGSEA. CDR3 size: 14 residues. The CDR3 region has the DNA TGCAGCGTTGCCTACGGACGGGGTAGCACTGAAGCTTTCTTT. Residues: CSVAYGRGSTEAFF.

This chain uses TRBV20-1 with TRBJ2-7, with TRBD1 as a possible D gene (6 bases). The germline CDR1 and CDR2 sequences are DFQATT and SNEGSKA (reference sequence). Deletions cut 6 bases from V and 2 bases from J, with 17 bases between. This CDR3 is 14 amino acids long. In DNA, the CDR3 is TGCAGTGCCTCCGCGGACAGCCAGGCCTACGAGCAGTACTTC. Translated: CSASADSQAYEQYF.

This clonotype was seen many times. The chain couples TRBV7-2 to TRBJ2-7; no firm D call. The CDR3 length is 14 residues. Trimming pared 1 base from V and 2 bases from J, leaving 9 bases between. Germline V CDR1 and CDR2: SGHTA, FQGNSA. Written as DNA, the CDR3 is TGTGCCAGCAGCTTAGACAGCAGAACCTACGAGCAGTACTTC. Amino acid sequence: CASSLDSRTYEQYF. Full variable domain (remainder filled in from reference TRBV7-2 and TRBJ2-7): GAGVSQSPSNKVTEKGKDVELRCDPISGHTALYWYRQSLGQGLEFLIYFQGNSAPDKSGLPSDRFSAERTGGSVSTLTIQRTQQEDSAVYLCASSLDSRTYEQYFGPGTRLTVT.

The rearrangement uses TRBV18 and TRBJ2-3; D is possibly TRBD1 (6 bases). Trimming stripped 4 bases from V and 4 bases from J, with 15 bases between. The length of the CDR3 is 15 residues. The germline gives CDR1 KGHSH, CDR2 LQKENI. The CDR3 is CASSQTGTRSDTQYF. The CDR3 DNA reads TGTGCCAGCTCACAAACCGGGACAAGGTCAGATACGCAGTATTTT.

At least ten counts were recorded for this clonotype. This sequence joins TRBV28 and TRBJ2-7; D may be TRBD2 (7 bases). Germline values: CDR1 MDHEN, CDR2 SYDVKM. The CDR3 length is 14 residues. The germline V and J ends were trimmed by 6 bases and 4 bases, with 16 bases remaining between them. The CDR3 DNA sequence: TGTGCCAGCAGGTCGGGGGGCGCGGGGTACGAGCAGTACTTC. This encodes CASRSGGAGYEQYF.

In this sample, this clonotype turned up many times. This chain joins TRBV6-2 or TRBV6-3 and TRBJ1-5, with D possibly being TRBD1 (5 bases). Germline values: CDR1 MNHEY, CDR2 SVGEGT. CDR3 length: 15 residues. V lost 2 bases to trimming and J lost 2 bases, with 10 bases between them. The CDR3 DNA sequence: TGTGCCAGCAGTTACGTTCGGGGCGGCAATCAGCCCCAGCATTTT. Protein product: CASSYVRGGNQPQHF.

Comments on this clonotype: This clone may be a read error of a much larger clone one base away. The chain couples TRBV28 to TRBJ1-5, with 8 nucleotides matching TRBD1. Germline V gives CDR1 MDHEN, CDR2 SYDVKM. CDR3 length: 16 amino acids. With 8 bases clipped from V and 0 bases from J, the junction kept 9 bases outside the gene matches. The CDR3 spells CASVPAGGYSNQPQHF. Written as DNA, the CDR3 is TGTGCCAGCGTACCTGCAGGGGGCTATAGCAATCAGCCCCAGCATTTT.

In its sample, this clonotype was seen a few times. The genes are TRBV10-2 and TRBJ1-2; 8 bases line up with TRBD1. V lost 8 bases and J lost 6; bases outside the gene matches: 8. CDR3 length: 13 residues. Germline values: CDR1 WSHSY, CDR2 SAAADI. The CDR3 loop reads CASGTGGGHGYTF. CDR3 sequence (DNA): TGCGCCAGCGGGACAGGAGGGGGCCATGGCTACACCTTC.

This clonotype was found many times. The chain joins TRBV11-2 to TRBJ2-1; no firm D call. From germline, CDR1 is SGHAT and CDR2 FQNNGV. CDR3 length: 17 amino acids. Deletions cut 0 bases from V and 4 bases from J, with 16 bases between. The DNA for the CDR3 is TGTGCCAGCAGCTTAGATCTTAGGGATGGGTTATACAATGAGCAGTTCTTC. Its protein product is CASSLDLRDGLYNEQFF.

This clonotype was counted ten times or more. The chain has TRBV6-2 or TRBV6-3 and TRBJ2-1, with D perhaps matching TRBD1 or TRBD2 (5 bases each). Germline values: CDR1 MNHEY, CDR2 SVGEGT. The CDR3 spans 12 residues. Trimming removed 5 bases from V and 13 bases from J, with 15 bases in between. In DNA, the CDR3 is TGTGCCAGCAGTCCCACCGTGAGGGGCCAGTTCTTC. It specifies CASSPTVRGQFF.

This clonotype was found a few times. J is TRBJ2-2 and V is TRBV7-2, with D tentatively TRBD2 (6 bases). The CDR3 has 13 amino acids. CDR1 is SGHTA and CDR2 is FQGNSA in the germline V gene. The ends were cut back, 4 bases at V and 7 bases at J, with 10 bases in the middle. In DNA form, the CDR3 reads TGTGCCAGCAGCTGGAGGGACGGCGGGGAGCTGTTTTTT. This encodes CASSWRDGGELFF. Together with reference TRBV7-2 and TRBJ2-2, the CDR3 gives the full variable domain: GAGVSQSPSNKVTEKGKDVELRCDPISGHTALYWYRQSLGQGLEFLIYFQGNSAPDKSGLPSDRFSAERTGGSVSTLTIQRTQQEDSAVYLCASSWRDGGELFFGEGSRLTVL.

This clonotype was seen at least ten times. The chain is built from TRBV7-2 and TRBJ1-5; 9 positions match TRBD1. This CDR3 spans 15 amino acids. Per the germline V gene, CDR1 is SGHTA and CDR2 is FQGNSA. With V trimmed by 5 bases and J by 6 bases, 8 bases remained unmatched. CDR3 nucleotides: TGTGCCAGCAGCAAATGGGACAGGGTAGGTCAGCCCCAGCATTTT. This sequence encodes CASSKWDRVGQPQHF.

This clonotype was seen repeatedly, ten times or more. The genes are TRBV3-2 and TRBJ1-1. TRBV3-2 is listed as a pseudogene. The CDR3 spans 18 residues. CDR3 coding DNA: TGTGCCAGCAGCCAAGATGGAGACGGGAGAATCTGGTACACTGAAGCTTTCTTT. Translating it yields CASSQDGDGRIWYTEAFF.

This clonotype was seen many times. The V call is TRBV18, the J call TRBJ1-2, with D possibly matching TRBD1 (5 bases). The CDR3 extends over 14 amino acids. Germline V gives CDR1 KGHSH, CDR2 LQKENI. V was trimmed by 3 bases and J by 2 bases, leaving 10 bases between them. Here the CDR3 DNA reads TGTGCCAGCTCACCGGAGGGACTGAACTATGGCTACACCTTC. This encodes CASSPEGLNYGYTF.